The clone carrying this TCR beta chain has just a few counts. The sample is drawn from a study of cytomegalovirus exposure and HLA in healthy donors. The table came from immunoSEQ multiplex PCR; TCRdb's copy has only in-frame clones and leaves some out. Here the sample spans tens of thousands of clones, roughly 94% being singletons. The CDR3 extends over 14 amino acids. With V trimmed by 6 bases and J by 1 base, 4 bases remained unmatched. Germline V CDR1 and CDR2: LNHDA, SQIVND (reference sequence). Sequencing was performed on PBMCs. The V call is TRBV19, the J call TRBJ1-1, with 8 positions matching TRBD1. The clonotype originates from a woman under 30 in good health and CMV-seropositive. CDR3 in DNA: TGTGCCAGTAGAGGGACAGGAAGGAACACTGAAGCTTTCTTT. It translates to CASRGTGRNTEAFF.